This entry concerns a single TCR beta chain. Its antigen is currently not known. Base qualities are not recorded, but no much larger clone differs from it by a single base. From the cysteine up to the phenylalanine, the CDR3 has a length of 15 residues. Only CDR3 DNA remains: 45 bases, in frame from the first base. The V and J ends are trimmed by 3 bases and 0 bases, leaving 11 bases between them. CDR1 and CDR2, looked up from the germline V gene (reference sequence), are MNHEY and SMNVEV. The sample originates from a study of blood T cell repertoires in COVID-19 (dated by TCRdb to about 2020). As for the study more broadly: Collaborator samples came from the United States, Italy and Spain and covered acute and convalescent phases of COVID-19. The prospective study material was composed of cDNA or gDNA derived from T cells, B-cell-depleted T cells, or PBMCs. Deeply sampled blood TCRbeta repertoires from subjects exposed to, actively infected with, or recovered from COVID-19 were included in the dataset. The repertoires were made available in a free public database intended to serve as a resource for research on the immune response to SARS-CoV-2. The samples were drawn from two sources: the first 160 participants of the ongoing ImmuneRACE study, and some 1,300 subjects contributed by 6 global collaborators. Sample metadata almost always included a de-identified subject ID, COVID-19 status, age in years and sex. Where available, HLA class I and class II types were taken from metadata supplied by the sample provider and were not determined by assay-based typing.

General study outcomes and caveats: Clinical and demographic metadata were provided uncurated, with the amount varying by source and participant.

The immunoSEQ Assay, a bias-controlled multiplex PCR, was used to amplify TCRbeta CDR3 regions from genomic DNA. The original pipeline was this. Nucleated cell counts per sample were estimated from amplification of reference gene primers within the assay. Sequence reads were collapsed and filtered to measure the absolute abundance of every unique TCRbeta CDR3 rearrangement. Productive Simpson clonality was computed per sample as the square root of Simpson's diversity index over productive rearrangements. As stored in TCRdb, this immuneACCESS dataset retains in-frame rearrangements with V and J assigned. A fraction of the clones does not appear; measured against another copy, unresolved V genes explain less than half of the discrepancy, and the remainder lacks a known reason. V, J and clone size reflect that table, while D and trimming were determined from the DNA. The sample data list just over 650,000 clones, and more than 80% of these were observed just once. Of the sample, approximately 0.3% falls within the top ten clones.

Each collaborating institution followed its own protocols to collect whole blood in K2EDTA tubes. For TCRbeta analysis, collaborators shipped samples as frozen whole blood, isolated PBMCs, or DNA extracted from either of those sample types. This receptor was identified in a woman between 18 and 29 years old with acute or convalescent COVID-19. The chain couples TRBV27 to TRBJ1-2; perhaps TRBD1 is the D gene, with 5 bases matching. The sequenced sample consisted of peripheral blood. The CDR3 amino acid sequence is: CASSLGPRANYGYTF. The nucleotides are TGTGCCAGCAGTTTGGGGCCGAGAGCTAACTATGGCTACACCTTC.